Each of the 20 T cell receptor beta chains below was sequenced from the same sample in a study of shared clonotypes between healthy human individuals (dated by TCRdb to the early 2020s). The protocol used for the library was the immunoSEQ multiplex PCR assay. The table comes from immuneACCESS by way of TCRdb, which keeps in-frame sequences with V and J called. Part of the clones is missing from these tables; in studies checked, under half for an unresolved V gene and the rest for unknown reasons. This sample lists 2 million to 2.5 million clones; more than 85% were detected once. The top ten constitute 0.35% to 0.45% of the sample. What was sequenced was naive CD4+ T cells from PBMCs. The cell subset or site label here, explained by the study, means: CD45RA+ positively selected. Source of these receptors: a man in his late teens or twenties in good health. Some clones in this sample may be carry-over from other donors' samples.

This chain links TRBV29-1 with TRBJ2-3; TRBD2 agrees at 8 bases. V gave up 6 bases and J gave up 6 bases; unmatched junction bases: 5. The CDR3 totals 12 residues. Looked up from germline, CDR1 is SQVTM and CDR2 is ANQGSEA. For the CDR3, the DNA is TGCAGCGTCGCTACGGGGGGGGATACGCAGTATTTT. Translation: CSVATGGDTQYF.

The J gene is TRBJ2-3, the V gene TRBV28, with 8 bases that match TRBD2. Per germline, CDR1 MDHEN and CDR2 SYDVKM. The J segment lost 4 bases and the V segment lost 6 bases, leaving 6 bases of the junction unmatched. The CDR3 runs 14 residues. The CDR3 region is CASSQAGDADTQYF. The CDR3 coding sequence is TGTGCCAGCAGCCAAGCGGGAGATGCAGATACGCAGTATTTT.

This clone was counted only a few times. The genes are TRBV7-9 and TRBJ1-4; maybe TRBD1 (5 bases). The CDR3 is 12 amino acids. CDR1 is SEHNR, CDR2 FQNEAQ, per germline (reference sequence). V was trimmed by 7 bases and J by 4 bases, leaving 7 bases between them. In nucleotides, the CDR3 is TGTGCCAGCACGGGGGGTAATGAAAAACTGTTTTTT. This codes for CASTGGNEKLFF.

The chain has TRBV9 and TRBJ2-1, with 12 bases that match TRBD2. The CDR3 sequence is 16 residues long. Trimming took 3 bases from V and 4 from J; bases not matched to a gene: 5. CDR1 and CDR2 from the germline V gene are SGDLS and YYNGEE. The CDR3 DNA sequence: TGTGCCAGCAGCGCCTTGACTAGCGGGAGTTACAATGAGCAGTTCTTC. This codes for CASSALTSGSYNEQFF.

This rearrangement joins TRBV28 to TRBJ2-6; no clear D gene. Between the trimmed V and J ends, which lost 3 bases and 2 bases, there was a span of 2 bases. The CDR3 covers 13 residues. Germline V gene data show CDR1 as MDHEN and CDR2 as SYDVKM. The CDR3 DNA sequence: TGTGCCAGCAGTTTTACTGGGGCCAACGTCCTGACTTTC. Translating gives CASSFTGANVLTF. The full variable domain, in which reference TRBV28 and TRBJ2-6 provide the parts outside the CDR3, is DVKVTQSSRYLVKRTGEKVFLECVQDMDHENMFWYRQDPGLGLRLIYFSYDVKMKEKGDIPEGYSVSREKKERFSLILESASTNQTSMYLCASSFTGANVLTFGAGSRLTVL.

This clone turned up a few times. J is TRBJ2-7 and V is TRBV5-5; the match to TRBD2 covers 10 bases. The CDR3 spans 17 residues. Looked up from germline, CDR1 is SGHKS and CDR2 is YYEKEE (reference sequence). The V gene end was trimmed by 0 bases and the J gene end by 0 bases; junction bases not matched to a gene: 6. CDR3 region: CASSLGLAGGPSYEQYF. CDR3 nucleotides: TGTGCCAGCAGCTTGGGCTTAGCGGGAGGCCCCTCCTACGAGCAGTACTTC.

The rearrangement joins TRBV7-9 to TRBJ2-1, with a weak D call TRBD2 (5 bases). Trimming removed 1 base at V and 3 bases at J, with 7 bases between. The CDR3 spans 14 residues. The germline CDR1 and CDR2 sequences are SEHNR and FQNEAQ (reference sequence). The CDR3 sequence: CASSLVGNYNEQFF. CDR3 DNA sequence: TGTGCCAGCAGCTTAGTCGGGAACTACAATGAGCAGTTCTTC.

Notes on this clone: Other DNA sequences within the sample encode an identical CDR3. The chain combines TRBV29-1 with TRBJ1-2, with a weak D call TRBD1 (6 bases). Germline assignment: CDR1 SQVTM and CDR2 ANQGSEA. This CDR3 comprises 13 residues. Trimming cost V 0 bases and J 8 bases, with 13 bases left between them. The CDR3: CSVEDQGSDGYTF. CDR3 nucleotide sequence: TGCAGCGTTGAAGATCAGGGGAGCGACGGCTACACCTTC.

Comment on this clone: Other DNA sequences from this sample encode an identical CDR3 as well. The chain has TRBV28 and TRBJ2-3; D is undetermined. Trimming stripped 4 bases from V and 6 bases from J, with 8 bases between. The CDR3 sequence is 12 residues long. Germline loops: CDR1 MDHEN, CDR2 SYDVKM. The CDR3 sequence: CASSWAADTQYF. DNA of the CDR3: TGTGCCAGCAGTTGGGCGGCCGATACGCAGTATTTT.

The V and J genes are TRBV6-5 and TRBJ1-1; TRBD1 matches 7 bases. Per germline, CDR1 MNHEY and CDR2 SVGAGI. CDR3 length: 14 amino acids. The V gene end was trimmed by 8 bases and the J gene end by 1 base; junction bases not matched to a gene: 7. Here the CDR3 reads CASGPDRANTEAFF. CDR3 nucleotide sequence: TGTGCCAGCGGTCCAGACAGGGCGAACACTGAAGCTTTCTTT.

The chain is built from TRBV19 and TRBJ2-3; 10 bases match TRBD1. From germline, CDR1 is LNHDA and CDR2 SQIVND (reference sequence). The CDR3 spans 16 residues. V was clipped by 9 bases and J by 0 bases; unmatched bases: 9. For the CDR3, the DNA is TGTGCCAGCGGGGACAGGGGCTACCCTAGCACAGATACGCAGTATTTT. It translates to CASGDRGYPSTDTQYF.

Concerning this clone: The sample carries other DNA sequences with the same CDR3. The genes are TRBV9 and TRBJ2-1; weak D call: TRBD2 (6 bases). The V gene's germline CDR1 is SGDLS and CDR2 YYNGEE. V was cut by 3 bases and J by 0 bases, with 10 bases left in between. The CDR3 extends over 15 amino acids. The CDR3 reads CASSARSGSYNEQFF. For the CDR3, the DNA is TGTGCCAGCAGCGCGCGTAGCGGCTCCTACAATGAGCAGTTCTTC.

The chain employs TRBV5-8 and TRBJ1-3; 10 bases line up with TRBD1. The CDR3 has 19 amino acids. Per germline, CDR1 SGHTS and CDR2 YDEGEE. Losses at the gene ends were 2 bases for V and 0 bases for J; bases not matched to a gene: 11. CDR3 in DNA: TGTGCCAGCAGCTTCCTGCGGGACAGGGGCTTTTTCTCTGGAAACACCATATATTTT. Translating gives CASSFLRDRGFFSGNTIYF.

The chain joins TRBV15 to TRBJ2-7; 9 nucleotides agree with TRBD1. Unmatched junction bases numbered 9, after V lost 2 bases and J lost 4 bases. The CDR3 is 16 amino acids. Germline V CDR1 and CDR2: LNHNV, YYDKDF (reference sequence). CDR3 amino acids: CATSRLTGTGRYEQYF. The CDR3 nucleotides are TGTGCCACCAGCAGACTTACCGGGACAGGGCGGTACGAGCAGTACTTC.

As for this clone: This specimen includes other DNA sequences encoding the same CDR3. J is TRBJ2-1 and V is TRBV7-9; D not resolved. The germline gives CDR1 SEHNR, CDR2 FQNEAQ (reference sequence). The CDR3 runs to 15 residues. V lost 5 bases to trimming and J lost 0 bases, with 11 bases between them. CDR3 sequence: CASSLRASSYNEQFF. For the CDR3, the DNA is TGTGCCAGCAGCCTTAGGGCTTCCTCCTACAATGAGCAGTTCTTC.

V and J are TRBV5-1 and TRBJ2-1; D might be TRBD1 (6 bases). This CDR3 contains 16 residues. V shed 1 base and J shed 0 bases, with 11 bases lying between them. Germline V gene lookup returns CDR1 SGHRS and CDR2 YFSETQ. In DNA, the CDR3 is TGCGCCAGCAGCTTGCCGACAGGTATCTCCTACAATGAGCAGTTCTTC. It is translated as CASSLPTGISYNEQFF.

About this clone itself: Other DNA sequences within the sample encode an identical CDR3. The chain is built from TRBV27 and TRBJ2-2; D may be TRBD2 (5 bases). V gave up 3 bases and J gave up 6 bases, with 5 bases separating them. Germline assignment: CDR1 MNHEY and CDR2 SMNVEV (reference sequence). This CDR3 region has 12 residues. CDR3 sequence (DNA): TGTGCCAGCAGTTTGAGGGCCGGGGAGCTGTTTTTT. Encoded protein: CASSLRAGELFF.

This chain connects TRBV2 to TRBJ2-3; no firm D call. V lost 3 bases and J 0 bases, leaving 7 bases between the germline ends. Per germline, CDR1 SNHLY and CDR2 FYNNEI. The CDR3 runs 14 residues. The CDR3, as DNA: TGTGCCAGCAGTGATGGCGGAAGCACAGATACGCAGTATTTT. This sequence encodes CASSDGGSTDTQYF.

This chain joins TRBV28 and TRBJ2-3; 7 bases line up with TRBD2. Germline CDR1 MDHEN, CDR2 SYDVKM. Unmatched junction bases numbered 8, after V lost 6 bases and J lost 2 bases. The CDR3 runs to 15 residues. The CDR3 coding sequence is TGTGCCAGCAGCGAGGCGGGAGTCACCACAGATACGCAGTATTTT. Translation: CASSEAGVTTDTQYF.

The chain has TRBV5-1 and TRBJ1-2; perhaps TRBD1 as D (5 bases). CDR1 is SGHRS and CDR2 is YFSETQ in the germline V gene. The CDR3 length is 14 residues. V was clipped by 4 bases and J by 1 base, with 11 bases between them. CDR3 coding DNA: TGCGCCAGCAGCGGAGCGGGGGGTAACTATGGCTACACCTTC. It specifies CASSGAGGNYGYTF.